This TCR beta chain was identified in a study of blood T cell repertoires in COVID-19. After removal of 4 bases from V and 3 bases from J, the junction contained 21 bases not matched to a gene. The germline V gene has CDR1 LGHDT and CDR2 YNNKEL (reference sequence). There are 20 residues in the CDR3. The repertoire was sequenced with immunoSEQ multiplex PCR; TCRdb's copy has only in-frame clones and lacks some. The sample yields some 490,000 clones, 80% to 90% seen once. Sequencing was performed on PBMCs or T cells enriched from blood (not recorded which). The rearrangement links TRBV3-1 (or the pseudogene TRBV3-2) to TRBJ2-5, with 9 bases lining up with TRBD2. This TCR was sampled from an older woman who had recovered from COVID-19. CDR3 sequence: CASSLRWLAGGVWWEETQYF. The CDR3 DNA reads TGTGCCAGCAGCCTTCGGTGGTTGGCGGGGGGGGTTTGGTGGGAAGAGACCCAGTACTTC.